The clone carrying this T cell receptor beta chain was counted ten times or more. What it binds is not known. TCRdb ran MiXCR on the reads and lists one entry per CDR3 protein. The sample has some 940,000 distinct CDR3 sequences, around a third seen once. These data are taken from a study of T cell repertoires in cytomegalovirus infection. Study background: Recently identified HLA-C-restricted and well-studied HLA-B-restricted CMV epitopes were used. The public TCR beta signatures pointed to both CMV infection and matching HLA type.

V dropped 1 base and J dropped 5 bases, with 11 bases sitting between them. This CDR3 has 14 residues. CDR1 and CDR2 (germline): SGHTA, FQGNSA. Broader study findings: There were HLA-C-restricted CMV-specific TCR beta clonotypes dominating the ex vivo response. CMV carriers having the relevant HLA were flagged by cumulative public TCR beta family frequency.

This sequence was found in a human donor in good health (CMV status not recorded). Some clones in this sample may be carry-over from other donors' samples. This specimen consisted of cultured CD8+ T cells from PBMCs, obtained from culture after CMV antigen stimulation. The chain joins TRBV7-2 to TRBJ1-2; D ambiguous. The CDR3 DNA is TGTGCCAGCAGCTTAGGTTTTGAGATGTATGGCTACACCTTC. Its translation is CASSLGFEMYGYTF. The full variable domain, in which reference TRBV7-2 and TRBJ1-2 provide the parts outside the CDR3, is GAGVSQSPSNKVTEKGKDVELRCDPISGHTALYWYRQSLGQGLEFLIYFQGNSAPDKSGLPSDRFSAERTGGSVSTLTIQRTQQEDSAVYLCASSLGFEMYGYTFGSGTRLTVV.